What follows describes a single T cell receptor (beta chain). Patients at the Seattle site were enrolled during active infection and followed longitudinally. The data were taken from a study of blood T cell repertoires in COVID-19. For the study at large: Material from acute and convalescent COVID-19 was sourced from the United States, Italy and Spain. Nucleic acid was either cDNA or gDNA, and it came from T cells, B-cell-depleted T cells, or PBMCs.

Per the study methods: Estimation of nucleated cell counts was performed using reference gene primer amplification. Repertoires were generated with immunoSEQ multiplex PCR, while TCRdb's copy carries only in-frame clones and drops some. That table gives V, J and clone size, and the DNA gave D and trimming. This sample yields under 200,000 clones, of which around 90% are seen a single time; 2.5% to 3% belongs to the top ten. The J segment lost 13 bases and the V segment lost 5 bases, leaving 17 bases of the junction unmatched. From germline, CDR1 is LNHDA and CDR2 SQIVND (reference sequence). The CDR3 spans 15 residues.

This chain joins TRBV19 and TRBJ1-2, with 9 bases that match TRBD1. Sequencing input: peripheral blood. This TCR came from an elderly woman with COVID-19, enrolled during active disease. This CDR3 reads CASSVRGQGVVWPTF. The CDR3 DNA reads TGTGCCAGTAGTGTCCGGGGACAGGGAGTCGTCTGGCCCACCTTC.